The clone carrying this TCR beta chain was detected only a few times. Its matching antigen is unknown. These data belong to a study of OX40 agonist ivuxolimab in advanced cancers. The wider study: Patients received intravenous ivuxolimab every 2 weeks at 0.01 to 10 mg/kg.

The CDR3 is 14 residues long. Germline CDR1 and CDR2: SGHRS and YFSETQ. Trimming removed 3 bases from V and 1 base from J, with 10 bases in between. TCRdb's table, derived via immunoSEQ multiplex PCR, lists solely in-frame clones and lacks some. The sample contains over 55,000 clones, 80% to 90% of which appear only once. Findings and limits, study-wide: Among the least clonally expanded were partial responders at 0.1-3.0 mg/kg.

This receptor was taken from an adult with an advanced solid tumor such as melanoma, head and neck, liver or kidney cancer. V usage is TRBV5-1 and J usage is TRBJ1-1; D is undetermined. The source was CD4+ or CD8+ T cells sorted from blood, collected in a trial of the OX40 agonist ivuxolimab. The CDR3 spells CASSSWTGNTEAFF. CDR3 coding DNA: TGCGCCAGCAGCTCTTGGACGGGGAACACTGAAGCTTTCTTT.